This T cell receptor beta chain was recovered during a study of beta chain features in type 1 diabetes. As for the study in general: Age, gender and cell yields were similar between patients and healthy donors. Findings and limits, study-wide: TCRB CDR3s were moderately but significantly shorter in Type 1 diabetes patients in all four CD4+ subsets. It was among patients, rather than healthy donors, that naive, central memory and Treg TCRB repertoires appeared more similar.

This clone was counted a single time. The antigen is unknown. The sequenced template was cDNA made from the entire isolated RNA. Profiled with immunoSEQ multiplex PCR; TCRdb holds only in-frame clones, not every one. The sample consists of 300,000 or so clones, about 13% of them appearing once. The CDR3 contains 16 residues. In germline, CDR1 is SGHAT, CDR2 FQNNGV. V shed 5 bases, J shed 6 bases, and the junction held 15 bases outside the gene matches. This chain connects TRBV11-2 to TRBJ1-2, with 7 bases that match TRBD1. The sequenced material came from naive CD4+ T cells from blood. This TCR derives from a woman aged 18-29 years with type 1 diabetes. CDR3 DNA sequence: TGTGCCAGCAGCCTCCCGTTCAGGGGGAATATGCATGGCTACACCTTC. Its protein product is CASSLPFRGNMHGYTF.